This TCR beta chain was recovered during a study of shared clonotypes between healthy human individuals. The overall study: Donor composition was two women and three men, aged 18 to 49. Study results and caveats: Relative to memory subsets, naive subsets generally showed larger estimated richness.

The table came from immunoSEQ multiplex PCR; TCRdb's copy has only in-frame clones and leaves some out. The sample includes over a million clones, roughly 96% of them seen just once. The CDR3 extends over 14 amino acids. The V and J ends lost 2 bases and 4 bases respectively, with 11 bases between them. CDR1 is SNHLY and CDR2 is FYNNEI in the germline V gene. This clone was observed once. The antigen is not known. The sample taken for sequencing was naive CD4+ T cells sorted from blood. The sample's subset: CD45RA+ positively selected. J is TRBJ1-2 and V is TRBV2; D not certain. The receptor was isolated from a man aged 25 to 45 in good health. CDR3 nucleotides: TGTGCCAGCAGTGAACTGGGGTTCGGCTATGGCTACACCTTC. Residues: CASSELGFGYGYTF. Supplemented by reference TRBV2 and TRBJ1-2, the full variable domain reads EPEVTQTPSHQVTQMGQEVILRCVPISNHLYFYWYRQILGQKVEFLVSFYNNEISEKSEIFDDQFSVERPDGSNFTLKIRSTKLEDSAMYFCASSELGFGYGYTFGSGTRLTVV.